These 22 T cell receptor beta chains were sequenced from one sample in a study of T cells in Graves' hyperthyroidism and ophthalmopathy. Template material for amplifying TCR beta CDR3 regions consisted of RNA transcripts. The TCR CDR3 was amplified in a first-round RT-PCR using the HTBI primer set. TCRdb ran MiXCR on the multiplex PCR reads and lists one entry per CDR3 protein. The repertoire holds hundreds of thousands of distinct CDR3 sequences, with about 15% as singletons. Sequenced input: blood. The receptors were sampled from a woman aged 25 to 39 with Graves' hyperthyroidism.

This clonotype was found many times. The CDR3 spells CASSSPDSKRETQYF. The CDR3 DNA is TGTGCCAGCAGCTCCCCGGACAGTAAGAGAGAGACCCAGTACTTC. The chain carries TRBV7-8 and TRBJ2-5; D possibly corresponds to TRBD1 (6 bases). Deletions cut 4 bases from V and 4 bases from J, with 16 bases between. The CDR3 loop spans 15 amino acids. CDR1 and CDR2 (germline): SGHVS, FQNEAQ.

The rearrangement links TRBV10-3 to TRBJ2-7; 11 nucleotides match TRBD2. Germline CDR1 and CDR2: ENHRY and SYGVKD. Unmatched junction bases numbered 7, after V lost 9 bases and J lost 0 bases. The CDR3 length is 15 residues. The CDR3 is CAIAPTSGSSYEQYF. Written as DNA, the CDR3 is TGTGCCATAGCACCTACTAGCGGGAGCTCCTACGAGCAGTACTTC.

This clonotype was observed at least ten times. The genes are TRBV27 and TRBJ2-7, with a tentative D call TRBD2 (6 bases). The germline V and J ends were trimmed by 3 bases and 5 bases, with 11 bases remaining between them. The CDR3 sequence is 13 residues long. The germline gives CDR1 MNHEY, CDR2 SMNVEV (reference sequence). The CDR3 is CASSFASVDEQYF. CDR3 nucleotide sequence: TGTGCCAGCAGTTTTGCTAGCGTGGACGAGCAGTACTTC.

The chain uses TRBV3-1 and TRBJ2-1; 9 positions agree with TRBD2. There are 14 residues in the CDR3. Germline-derived CDR1 and CDR2 are LGHDT and YNNKEL (reference sequence). With 6 bases clipped from V and 7 bases from J, the junction kept 7 bases outside the gene matches. The chain's CDR3 is CASSTSSGSNEQFF. DNA for the CDR3: TGTGCCAGCAGTACTAGTAGCGGGAGTAATGAGCAGTTCTTC.

The CDR3 DNA is TGTGCCAGCAGCCCGCGGACGCGGCTAGCTGTCCGGATAGATACGCAGTATTTT. This translates into CASSPRTRLAVRIDTQYF. This chain links TRBV7-2 with TRBJ2-3; possibly TRBD2 for D (5 bases). The germline V and J ends were trimmed by 5 bases and 5 bases, with 26 bases remaining between them. The germline V gene has CDR1 SGHTA and CDR2 FQGNSA. The CDR3 is made up of 18 amino acids.

This clonotype occurred many times. This chain connects TRBV5-6 to TRBJ2-5, with D perhaps TRBD1 or TRBD2 (5 bases each). The germline V and J ends were trimmed by 3 bases and 4 bases, with 16 bases remaining between them. Germline V CDR1 and CDR2: SGHDT, YYEEEE. The CDR3 contains 15 residues. The CDR3 bases are TGTGCCAGCAGCTATTGGATGGGGGTAGCAGAGACCCAGTACTTC. Translated: CASSYWMGVAETQYF. The entire variable domain, with the rest obtained from reference TRBV5-6 and TRBJ2-5, is as follows: DAGVTQSPTHLIKTRGQQVTLRCSPKSGHDTVSWYQQALGQGPQFIFQYYEEEERQRGNFPDRFSGHQFPNYSSELNVNALLLGDSALYLCASSYWMGVAETQYFGPGTRLLVL.

This clonotype was detected ten times or more. The chain uses TRBV7-2 and TRBJ1-1, with D unresolved. V lost 2 bases and J lost 7, with 8 bases in between. The CDR3 is made up of 12 amino acids. Germline V gene lookup returns CDR1 SGHTA and CDR2 FQGNSA. The CDR3 DNA reads as TGTGCCAGCAGCTTACTTGAGGTTGAAGCTTTCTTT. Translation: CASSLLEVEAFF.

This clonotype came up a few times. The chain links TRBV11-1 to TRBJ2-3; D possibly uses TRBD1 or TRBD2 (5 bases each). The CDR3 is 14 amino acids. In germline, CDR1 is SGHAT, CDR2 FQDESV (reference sequence). V lost 4 bases, J lost 8 bases, and 16 bases lay in between. The CDR3 is CASSSGDPRATQYF. The CDR3 region has the DNA TGTGCCAGCAGCTCCGGGGACCCGAGAGCTACGCAGTATTTT.

Concerning this clonotype: Relative to the germline gene, one junction end is altered; a read error may explain this. V and J are TRBV29-1 and TRBJ2-5; D unresolved. CDR3 length equals 13 residues. Germline CDR1 SQVTM, CDR2 ANQGSEA. In DNA, the CDR3 is TGCAGCGTTGAAAGGGCTCCTCAAGGGACCCAGTACTTC. Translated, it gives CSVERAPQGTQYF.

This clonotype came up many times. J is TRBJ1-2 and V is TRBV12-3 or TRBV12-4, with 7 bases that match TRBD1. The ends lost 8 bases at V and 7 bases at J; junction bases unmatched: 7. The CDR3 runs 12 residues. The CDR3 DNA sequence: TGTGCCAGCCAGGAGGGGGCCGGTGGCTACACCTTC. Its protein product is CASQEGAGGYTF.

A single count supports this clonotype. The chain carries TRBV29-1 and TRBJ2-2; TRBD1 matches 7 bases. The CDR3 loop spans 13 amino acids. Germline CDR1 is SQVTM and CDR2 is ANQGSEA. J lost 6 bases, V lost 3 bases, and 4 bases had no gene match. The CDR3 here is CSVERGQPGELFF. In nucleotides, the CDR3 is TGCAGCGTTGAGAGGGGGCAGCCCGGGGAGCTGTTTTTT.

The CDR3 loop is CASRSGTASGNTIYF. CDR3 sequence (DNA): TGTGCCAGCAGGTCCGGGACAGCCTCTGGAAACACCATATATTTT. The genes are TRBV28 and TRBJ1-3; 7 bases are shared with TRBD1. Germline assignment: CDR1 MDHEN and CDR2 SYDVKM. V was clipped by 6 bases and J by 0 bases; unmatched bases: 5. This CDR3 region has 15 residues.

The chain couples TRBV19 to TRBJ1-3, with a weak D call TRBD1 (5 bases). CDR1 LNHDA and CDR2 SQIVND come from the germline V gene (reference sequence). This CDR3 spans 16 amino acids. Trimming cost V 5 bases and J 2 bases, with 16 bases left between them. The chain's CDR3 is CASSLRQSRTGNTIYF. CDR3 DNA: TGTGCCAGTAGTCTGCGACAGAGCAGAACTGGAAACACCATATATTTT. Full variable domain (remainder filled in from reference TRBV19 and TRBJ1-3): DGGITQSPKYLFRKEGQNVTLSCEQNLNHDAMYWYRQDPGQGLRLIYYSQIVNDFQKGDIAEGYSVSREKKESFPLTVTSAQKNPTAFYLCASSLRQSRTGNTIYFGEGSWLTVV.

J is TRBJ1-2 and V is TRBV30; weak D call: TRBD1 (5 bases). CDR1 and CDR2 (germline): GTSNPN, SVGIG (reference sequence). The CDR3 contains 11 residues. Trimming took 5 bases from V and 2 from J, leaving 6 bases between them. The CDR3 DNA sequence: TGTGCCTGGGACAGAAACTATGGCTACACCTTC. Translated, it gives CAWDRNYGYTF.

This clonotype was counted ten times or more. The chain has TRBV20-1 and TRBJ1-5; 11 bases match TRBD1. V shed 5 bases, J shed 2 bases, and the junction held 5 bases outside the gene matches. The germline CDR1 and CDR2 sequences are DFQATT and SNEGSKA (reference sequence). CDR3 length equals 15 residues. CDR3 residues: CSAWTGGAGNQPQHF. As DNA, the CDR3 is TGCAGTGCTTGGACAGGGGGCGCCGGCAATCAGCCCCAGCATTTT.

Concerning this clonotype: A much larger clonotype is one base distant, so this may be a read error. The V call is TRBV2, the J call TRBJ1-2; no clear D gene. The germline gives CDR1 SNHLY, CDR2 FYNNEI. This CDR3 is 13 amino acids long. V was shortened by 2 bases and J by 2 bases, with 6 bases between the two germline ends. In nucleotides, the CDR3 is TGTGCCAGCAGTGAACGGCAGAACTATGGCTACACCTTC. Its translation is CASSERQNYGYTF.

This clonotype showed up many times. The chain carries TRBV20-1 and TRBJ2-5; 12 positions match TRBD2. V shed 5 bases and J 0 bases; nucleotides not matched to a gene: 7. Germline assignment: CDR1 DFQATT and CDR2 SNEGSKA (reference sequence). The CDR3 length is 16 residues. CDR3 amino acids: CSAPPGTSGYQETQYF. Written as DNA, the CDR3 is TGCAGTGCTCCCCCCGGGACTAGCGGGTACCAAGAGACCCAGTACTTC.

This clonotype came up a few times. CDR3 in amino acids: CASETRPGTGELFF. CDR3 coding DNA: TGTGCCAGCGAGACTAGACCGGGCACCGGGGAGCTGTTTTTT. The gene calls are TRBV3-1 and TRBJ2-2; TRBD2 might be the D (6 bases). CDR1 is LGHDT, CDR2 YNNKEL, per germline (reference sequence). The length of the CDR3 is 14 residues. V lost 8 bases and J 4 bases, leaving 14 bases between the germline ends.

The table lists this clonotype with many counts. The chain uses TRBV11-2 and TRBJ2-5; perhaps TRBD1 as D (6 bases). This CDR3 contains 18 residues. V dropped 0 bases and J dropped 7 bases, with 24 bases sitting between them. CDR1 SGHAT and CDR2 FQNNGV come from the germline V gene. CDR3 DNA sequence: TGTGCCAGCAGCTTAGAGGGGAATGGCAGGGGATTTTATGGGACCCAGTACTTC. Translating it yields CASSLEGNGRGFYGTQYF.

The gene calls are TRBV5-1 and TRBJ2-7; the match to TRBD1 covers 8 bases. The J call may be wrong; the DNA end is better matched by TRBJ2-1. CDR1 SGHRS and CDR2 YFSETQ come from the germline V gene. The CDR3 spans 15 residues. The CDR3 loop reads CASSRGQGSSYEQFF. CDR3 DNA: TGCGCCAGCAGCCGCGGACAGGGAAGCTCCTACGAGCAGTTCTTC.

This clonotype was seen a few times. One junction end does not reproduce the germline sequence, and a read error may be involved. The chain carries TRBV20-1 and TRBJ2-3, with TRBD2 identical over 13 bases. The CDR3 is made up of 17 amino acids. The germline gives CDR1 DFQATT, CDR2 SNEGSKA (reference sequence). The CDR3 protein is CSGGQPGLAGRTDTQYF. CDR3 bases: TGCAGTGGCGGCCAACCGGGACTAGCGGGACGCACGGATACGCAGTATTTT.

This clonotype was observed at least ten times. The chain links TRBV20-1 to TRBJ2-5; the D gene is possibly TRBD1 (7 bases). Trimming took 6 bases from V and 1 from J, leaving 18 bases between them. The germline V gene encodes CDR1 DFQATT and CDR2 SNEGSKA (reference sequence). This CDR3 contains 15 residues. The CDR3 region is CSAAGQGGLQETQYF. The CDR3 DNA is TGCAGTGCCGCGGGGCAGGGGGGCCTCCAAGAGACCCAGTACTTC.